These 22 T cell receptor beta chains were sequenced from one sample in a study of regulatory T cells in long-lasting Graves disease. Regarding time point: persistent/refractory GD, antithyroid drugs over 5 years with positive TRAb. RNA from PBMCs was the source of the TCR library. Sequencing libraries for TCR beta were prepared with iRepertoire HTBI primers and Arm-PCR of CDR3 regions. From the multiplex PCR reads, TCRdb called clonotypes with MiXCR, one entry per CDR3 protein. The sample carries approximately 360,000 distinct CDR3 sequences, roughly 24% recorded once. The sample here was peripheral blood mononuclear cells (PBMCs), taken when the disease was refractory, from a patient treated with antithyroid drugs. Receptor source: a woman aged 40 to 49 with Graves disease.

In its sample, this clonotype was seen a few times. This sequence joins TRBV28 and TRBJ2-2; TRBD2 is a possible D gene (6 bases). CDR1 MDHEN and CDR2 SYDVKM come from the germline V gene. V lost 3 bases, J lost 1 base, and 9 bases lay in between. The CDR3 runs 15 residues. The CDR3: CASSFYGGNTGELFF. In nucleotides, the CDR3 is TGTGCCAGCAGTTTCTACGGGGGGAACACCGGGGAGCTGTTTTTT.

The rearrangement joins TRBV28 to TRBJ2-5, with D perhaps matching TRBD1 (6 bases). Trimming shortened V by 3 bases and J by 6 bases, and 14 bases separated the two germline ends. Germline CDR1 is MDHEN and CDR2 is SYDVKM. The CDR3 consists of 14 residues. CDR3 coding DNA: TGTGCCAGCAGTTTGATACAGGGCCTTCAGACCCAGTACTTC. Translated, it gives CASSLIQGLQTQYF.

A few counts support this clonotype. Possible read error: a much larger clone is one base away. V is TRBV12-3 or TRBV12-4 and J is TRBJ2-7; D gene unclear. V was pared by 6 bases and J by 0 bases, with 12 bases between. CDR3 length: 14 amino acids. The CDR3 here is CASRLSPNSYEQYF. In DNA form, the CDR3 reads TGTGCCAGCAGGTTAAGCCCAAACTCCTACGAGCAGTACTTC.

This clonotype was observed at least ten times. The J gene is TRBJ2-7, the V gene TRBV10-3, with D possibly TRBD2 on 6 matching bases. The CDR3 extends over 13 amino acids. The germline CDR1 and CDR2 sequences are ENHRY and SYGVKD. V gave up 8 bases and J gave up 2 bases, with 13 bases separating them. CDR3: CAIGGTDAYEQYF. The CDR3 DNA follows: TGTGCCATCGGGGGGACGGATGCCTACGAGCAGTACTTC.

This chain connects TRBV7-9 to TRBJ2-5; 7 bases match TRBD2. The CDR3 has 19 residues. The germline CDR1 and CDR2 sequences are SEHNR and FQNEAQ (reference sequence). J lost 2 bases, V lost 1 base, and 16 bases had no gene match. The DNA of the CDR3 is TGTGCCAGCAGCTTAGTTTATTCGTTGCGGCGGGAGAATCAAGAGACCCAGTACTTC. The encoded protein is CASSLVYSLRRENQETQYF.

In its sample, this clonotype was seen many times. This chain joins TRBV28 and TRBJ1-2; D possibly corresponds to TRBD1 (5 bases). Deletions cut 8 bases from V and 4 bases from J, with 17 bases between. This CDR3 contains 14 residues. Germline lookup yields CDR1 MDHEN and CDR2 SYDVKM. DNA of the CDR3: TGTGCCAGCGGCAGGGTGGCAGACCCCTATGGCTACACCTTC. Translated, it gives CASGRVADPYGYTF.

This clonotype was counted ten times or more. The chain links TRBV2 to TRBJ1-5, with D unclear. CDR3 length: 15 amino acids. Per the germline V gene, CDR1 is SNHLY and CDR2 is FYNNEI. Deletions cut 4 bases from V and 0 bases from J, with 10 bases between. The CDR3 nucleotides read TGTGCCAGCAGTGGGGAGACACATAGCAATCAGCCCCAGCATTTT. As protein: CASSGETHSNQPQHF.

The chain couples TRBV27 to TRBJ2-7; the D gene is possibly TRBD1 (5 bases). Germline CDR1 is MNHEY and CDR2 is SMNVEV (reference sequence). This CDR3 region has 14 residues. Trimming removed 0 bases at V and 5 bases at J, with 11 bases between. Written as DNA, the CDR3 is TGTGCCAGCAGTTTATCGACAGTGTTCGACGAGCAGTACTTC. It encodes CASSLSTVFDEQYF.

In this sample, this clonotype turned up a few times. V usage is TRBV27 and J usage is TRBJ1-6; a possible D gene is TRBD1 (5 bases). Per germline, CDR1 MNHEY and CDR2 SMNVEV (reference sequence). The CDR3 is 13 amino acids. Trimming shortened V by 5 bases and J by 7 bases, and 9 bases separated the two germline ends. The CDR3 DNA sequence: TGTGCCAGCAGTCCCGGGGGGAATTCACCCCTCCACTTT. It translates to CASSPGGNSPLHF.

This chain uses TRBV13 with TRBJ2-1; TRBD1 aligns across 8 bases. In germline, CDR1 is PRHDT, CDR2 FYEKMQ (reference sequence). The trim removed 3 bases at V and 4 bases at J, leaving 8 bases unmatched. The CDR3 sequence is 16 residues long. The CDR3 reads CASSFSTGTGYNEQFF. CDR3 nucleotide sequence: TGTGCCAGCAGCTTTTCGACAGGGACAGGTTACAATGAGCAGTTCTTC.

This clonotype was found a few times. This chain's CDR3 is CSARDLVDGNTEAFF. CDR3 coding DNA: TGCAGTGCTAGAGATCTCGTCGACGGGAACACTGAAGCTTTCTTT. The chain carries TRBV20-1 and TRBJ1-1; D gene uncertain. Between the trimmed V and J ends, which lost 0 bases and 1 base, there was a span of 12 bases. The CDR3 loop spans 15 amino acids. The germline V gene has CDR1 DFQATT and CDR2 SNEGSKA (reference sequence).

The chain links TRBV14 to TRBJ2-7; the D is unclear. V lost 1 base, J lost 4 bases, and 14 bases lay in between. Germline-derived CDR1 and CDR2 are SGHDN and FVKESK. This CDR3 contains 15 residues. The CDR3 DNA reads as TGTGCCAGCAGCCAAGGAGCCGGTTGGCTTTACGAGCAGTACTTC. Residues: CASSQGAGWLYEQYF.

V gene TRBV5-1 combines with J gene TRBJ1-4, with 7 bases that match TRBD1. Germline trimming cut 0 bases from V and 12 bases from J; bases unmatched to any gene: 8. The CDR3 totals 14 residues. CDR1 is SGHRS and CDR2 is YFSETQ in the germline V gene. This CDR3 is CASSLDEGARQLFF. The CDR3 coding sequence is TGCGCCAGCAGCTTGGATGAGGGGGCCCGGCAACTGTTTTTT. The whole variable domain, remainder taken from reference TRBV5-1 and TRBJ1-4, is KAGVTQTPRYLIKTRGQQVTLSCSPISGHRSVSWYQQTPGQGLQFLFEYFSETQRNKGNFPGRFSGRQFSNSRSEMNVSTLELGDSALYLCASSLDEGARQLFFGSGTQLSVL.

The chain carries TRBV7-8 and TRBJ1-5, with D unclear. V lost 5 bases and J 6 bases, leaving 11 bases between the germline ends. The CDR3 extends over 13 amino acids. The germline V gene has CDR1 SGHVS and CDR2 FQNEAQ. The CDR3 spells CASSPTRVQPQHF. The CDR3 DNA is TGTGCCAGCAGCCCTACAAGGGTTCAGCCCCAGCATTTT.

The chain is built from TRBV7-9 and TRBJ2-7; the match to TRBD2 covers 9 bases. CDR3 length: 16 amino acids. The V gene's germline CDR1 is SEHNR and CDR2 FQNEAQ (reference sequence). The V and J ends lost 5 bases and 2 bases, in that order; junction bases with no gene match: 10. The CDR3 reads CASSHRTSDKPYEQYF. Written as DNA, the CDR3 is TGTGCCAGCAGCCACCGGACTAGCGACAAACCCTACGAGCAGTACTTC. Together with reference TRBV7-9 and TRBJ2-7, the CDR3 gives the full variable domain: DTGVSQNPRHKITKRGQNVTFRCDPISEHNRLYWYRQTLGQGPEFLTYFQNEAQLEKSRLLSDRFSAERPKGSFSTLEIQRTEQGDSAMYLCASSHRTSDKPYEQYFGPGTRLTVT.

This clonotype occurred once. The chain employs TRBV20-1 and TRBJ2-1, with 10 bases aligning to TRBD2. The V gene end was trimmed by 4 bases and the J gene end by 8 bases; junction bases not matched to a gene: 5. Germline V CDR1 and CDR2: DFQATT, SNEGSKA (reference sequence). The CDR3 runs to 13 residues. In DNA, the CDR3 is TGCAGTGCTACTAGCGGGAGCGGCGATGAGCAGTTCTTC. This gives the protein CSATSGSGDEQFF.

This clonotype was seen a few times. This chain links TRBV19 with TRBJ1-1; D remains ambiguous. Trimming pared 7 bases from V and 1 base from J, leaving 13 bases between. Germline CDR1 and CDR2: LNHDA and SQIVND (reference sequence). The CDR3 covers 14 residues. CDR3 in DNA: TGTGCCAGTAATGGAGGAGCGGAGAACACTGAAGCTTTCTTT. This encodes CASNGGAENTEAFF.

This sequence joins TRBV6-1 and TRBJ2-1; D not certain. Trimming cost V 10 bases and J 4 bases, with 14 bases left between them. From germline, CDR1 is MNHNS and CDR2 SASEGT. This CDR3 region has 13 residues. CDR3 sequence: CATNDGKYNEQFF. The CDR3, as DNA: TGTGCCACAAACGATGGGAAATACAATGAGCAGTTCTTC.

This clonotype occurred once. V usage is TRBV3-1 and J usage is TRBJ1-2; 9 bases line up with TRBD1. Germline V gives CDR1 LGHDT, CDR2 YNNKEL (reference sequence). V shed 4 bases, J shed 0 bases, and the junction held 9 bases outside the gene matches. This CDR3 comprises 17 residues. CDR3 nucleotide sequence: TGTGCCAGCAGCCTCGGACAGGGGACCTCCACTAACTATGGCTACACCTTC. Translation gives CASSLGQGTSTNYGYTF.

J is TRBJ2-7 and V is TRBV3-1, with D possibly matching TRBD1 (6 bases). The V end lost 0 bases, the J end lost 4 bases, and 13 bases lay between the germline ends. CDR1 and CDR2 (germline): LGHDT, YNNKEL (reference sequence). The CDR3 covers 15 residues. The CDR3 region has the DNA TGTGCCAGCAGCCAAGACAGGGGACCCTTGTACGAGCAGTACTTC. The encoded protein is CASSQDRGPLYEQYF.

This clonotype has ten or more counts. In DNA, the CDR3 is TGTGCCACCAGCAGAGCACTCGACAGGGGGGATCAGCCCCAGCATTTT. Protein sequence: CATSRALDRGDQPQHF. The chain recombines TRBV15 with TRBJ1-5, with TRBD1 matching 9 bases. CDR3 length: 16 amino acids. CDR1 and CDR2 (germline): LNHNV, YYDKDF (reference sequence). The trim removed 1 base at V and 5 bases at J, leaving 6 bases unmatched.

The count of this clonotype is one. The chain is built from TRBV4-1 and TRBJ2-7, with D possibly TRBD2 on 5 matching bases. Germline V CDR1 and CDR2: MGHRA, YSYEKL. The CDR3 is 15 residues long. Trimming took 1 base from V and 2 from J, leaving 12 bases between them. The CDR3 loop is CASSQALDGTYEQYF. The CDR3 bases are TGCGCCAGCAGCCAAGCCTTGGACGGGACCTACGAGCAGTACTTC.